This T cell receptor beta chain is drawn from a study of T-cell memory formation after mild COVID-19. V lost 5 bases and J lost 3, with 10 bases in between. The length of the CDR3 is 13 residues. Germline V gives CDR1 KGHSH, CDR2 LQKENI. One entry per CDR3 protein results from TCRdb running MiXCR on the 5' RACE reads. Found here are under 450,000 distinct CDR3 sequences, 13% to 15% of them singletons; the top ten hold about 20%. The sample taken for sequencing was PBMCs or a T cell subset sorted from them (not recorded which). V is TRBV18 and J is TRBJ1-1; D is perhaps TRBD1 (5 bases). This clonotype was sampled from a man aged 18 to 30 who had mild COVID-19 (a few samples of this study predate the infection). Cell type and time point are not known. The CDR3 DNA is TGTGCCAGCTCAGGGGCCGGGGACACTGAAGCTTTCTTT. This encodes CASSGAGDTEAFF.